The 16 T cell receptor beta chains in this list originate from one sample, sequenced in a study of CD8+CD57+ T cells in acquired aplastic anemia. It was patients with CD8+CD57+ cell expansion by flow cytometry who were chosen for sequencing. The use of genomic DNA as template underpinned the TCR beta VDJ and CDR3 profiling. TCRdb called the reads again in MiXCR, with one record for every CDR3 protein. The repertoire holds 250,000 to 350,000 distinct CDR3 sequences, with 50% to 65% as singletons. Sequencing was performed on sorted CD4+, CD8+, or CD8+CD57+ T cells (not recorded which) from PBMCs. All receptors derive from a human donor with aplastic anemia.

The CDR3, as DNA: TGTGCCAGCACTGCCGGGCTACACTACGAGCAGTACTTC. As protein: CASTAGLHYEQYF. The J gene is TRBJ2-7, the V gene TRBV10-3; D is unclear. Germline V lookup: CDR1 ENHRY, CDR2 SYGVKD. Between the trimmed V and J ends, which lost 10 bases and 3 bases, there was a span of 16 bases. This CDR3 has 13 residues.

The V call is TRBV7-2, the J call TRBJ2-7; D might be TRBD2 (5 bases). Germline lookup yields CDR1 SGHTA and CDR2 FQGNSA. The germline V and J ends were trimmed by 7 bases and 3 bases, with 7 bases remaining between them. CDR3 length: 11 residues. CDR3 nucleotide sequence: TGTGCCAGCACCGAGGGCTACGAGCAGTACTTC. Residues: CASTEGYEQYF.

In its sample, this clonotype was seen many times. The chain joins TRBV10-3 to TRBJ2-1, with a weak D call TRBD1 (5 bases). This CDR3 comprises 15 residues. V lost 6 bases to trimming and J lost 0 bases, with 12 bases between them. Germline CDR1 reads ENHRY; CDR2 reads SYGVKD. For the CDR3, the DNA is TGTGCCATCAGACGGACATTTTCCTCCTACAATGAGCAGTTCTTC. Protein sequence: CAIRRTFSSYNEQFF.

V is TRBV20-1 and J is TRBJ2-1; 7 bases are shared with TRBD1. V gave up 2 bases and J gave up 4 bases; unmatched junction bases: 8. Germline-derived CDR1 and CDR2 are DFQATT and SNEGSKA (reference sequence). The CDR3 is 15 amino acids. The CDR3 spells CSARKAGTDYNEQFF. The CDR3 DNA sequence: TGCAGTGCTAGAAAAGCCGGGACAGATTACAATGAGCAGTTCTTC.

On this clonotype: A read error may produce the germline difference seen at one junction end. The rearrangement uses TRBV24-1 and TRBJ2-7, with D perhaps matching TRBD2 (6 bases). CDR3 length: 13 amino acids. The germline V gene encodes CDR1 KGHDR and CDR2 SFDVKD. The CDR3 loop is CATSDGGLYEQYF. CDR3 sequence (DNA): TGCGCCACCAGTGACGGGGGTCTCTACGAGCAGTACTTC.

This clonotype came up a few times. In DNA, the CDR3 is TGCGCCAGCAGCCGGTTGGACGGGAATTCACCCCTCCACTTT. As protein: CASSRLDGNSPLHF. The chain carries TRBV5-1 and TRBJ1-6; D gene uncertain. The CDR3 consists of 14 residues. V was cut by 4 bases and J by 7 bases, with 12 bases left in between. CDR1 is SGHRS, CDR2 YFSETQ, per germline.

V usage is TRBV6-5 and J usage is TRBJ1-1; 8 bases match TRBD1. The V gene end was trimmed by 6 bases and the J gene end by 8 bases; junction bases not matched to a gene: 5. Per the germline V gene, CDR1 is MNHEY and CDR2 is SVGAGI. This CDR3 comprises 12 residues. Here the CDR3 reads CASSTGDREAFF. The CDR3 bases are TGTGCCAGCAGCACGGGGGACAGGGAAGCTTTCTTT.

Many counts were recorded for this clonotype. The chain combines TRBV5-1 with TRBJ2-7; maybe TRBD2 (6 bases). CDR1 and CDR2 from the germline V gene are SGHRS and YFSETQ. V lost 2 bases, J lost 3 bases, and 12 bases lay in between. This CDR3 region has 14 residues. CDR3 DNA: TGCGCCAGCAGCTTAAACGGGGGTGGCTACGAGCAGTACTTC. It translates to CASSLNGGGYEQYF.

The chain has TRBV20-1 and TRBJ2-7; maybe TRBD2 (5 bases). V lost 5 bases to trimming and J lost 2 bases, with 16 bases between them. Germline V gene data show CDR1 as DFQATT and CDR2 as SNEGSKA (reference sequence). The CDR3 has 14 residues. The CDR3 here is CSADDIGDTYEQYF. The CDR3 DNA reads as TGCAGTGCTGACGACATCGGGGATACCTACGAGCAGTACTTC.

Regarding this clonotype: Germline and junction disagree at one end, which may indicate a read error. The chain combines TRBV2 with TRBJ1-4; 7 nucleotides line up with TRBD1. This CDR3 region has 16 residues. CDR1 and CDR2 from the germline V gene are SNHLY and FYNNEI. In DNA form, the CDR3 reads TGTGCCACCAGTGCCGGCGGGGACAGAAAGAATGAAAAACTGTTTTTT. Translation gives CATSAGGDRKNEKLFF.

This rearrangement joins TRBV24-1 to TRBJ2-1; D remains unclear. V gave up 7 bases and J gave up 5 bases, with 8 bases separating them. Germline-derived CDR1 and CDR2 are KGHDR and SFDVKD. This CDR3 contains 12 residues. In nucleotides, the CDR3 is TGTGCCACCAGCCTACTTGACAATGAGCAGTTCTTC. Protein sequence: CATSLLDNEQFF.

This clonotype was observed at least ten times. The chain uses TRBV19 and TRBJ2-2; 8 bases line up with TRBD2. Germline values: CDR1 LNHDA, CDR2 SQIVND (reference sequence). The J segment lost 6 bases and the V segment lost 7 bases, leaving 10 bases of the junction unmatched. The CDR3 runs to 15 residues. The CDR3 nucleotides read TGTGCCAGTACCCCGGGCGGGGGGTCTTCCGGGGAGCTGTTTTTT. This translates into CASTPGGGSSGELFF.

The chain joins TRBV15 to TRBJ2-6; D gene unclear. In germline, CDR1 is LNHNV, CDR2 YYDKDF (reference sequence). This CDR3 has 15 residues. Trimming cost V 0 bases and J 2 bases, with 5 bases left between them. The CDR3 DNA reads as TGTGCCACCAGCAGAGACAGGCCTGGGGCCAACGTCCTGACTTTC. Amino acid sequence: CATSRDRPGANVLTF.

The sample holds a few counts of this clonotype. The chain uses TRBV2 and TRBJ2-7, with 9 nucleotides matching TRBD1. The CDR3 is 15 residues long. V was clipped by 3 bases and J by 3 bases; unmatched bases: 6. Germline CDR1 SNHLY, CDR2 FYNNEI. In DNA, the CDR3 is TGTGCCAGCAGTGACCCGACAGGGGGATACTACGAGCAGTACTTC. Amino acids: CASSDPTGGYYEQYF.

J is TRBJ2-6 and V is TRBV7-8; tentative D call: TRBD2 (7 bases). The CDR3 is made up of 17 amino acids. The ends were cut back, 3 bases at V and 6 bases at J, with 18 bases in the middle. The germline CDR1 and CDR2 sequences are SGHVS and FQNEAQ. Here the CDR3 reads CASSFRGERLAANVLTF. DNA for the CDR3: TGTGCCAGCAGCTTTAGGGGGGAGAGACTAGCGGCCAACGTCCTGACTTTC.

This clonotype showed up just a few times. This rearrangement joins TRBV7-9 to TRBJ2-7, with 8 bases identical to TRBD1. The CDR3 loop spans 14 amino acids. The germline V gene encodes CDR1 SEHNR and CDR2 FQNEAQ (reference sequence). The junction had 6 bases not matched to a gene; V was cut back by 1 base and J by 7 bases. CDR3 sequence: CASSLGTGRSEQYF. As DNA, the CDR3 is TGTGCCAGCAGCTTAGGGACAGGGCGGAGTGAGCAGTACTTC.